This entry is about one TCR beta chain. Its recognized antigen is unknown. There are no base qualities to consult, and no much larger clone falls within one base. The sample comes from a study of chemoradiotherapy in HPV16-positive cancers (dated by TCRdb to 2021 to 2024). About the full investigation: Using functional T-cell assays on cells from a couple of HPV16-positive patients, the researchers defined candidate HPV-specific T-cell clones and common TCR motifs. The study asked whether T-cell immunity against the HPV oncoproteins E6 and E7 changes during chemoradiotherapy and whether it affects survival. TCR repertoires from some 90 patients with HPV-related cancers were then used to track the candidate HPV-specific TCRs and motifs.

Repertoires were sampled multiple times during chemoradiotherapy, which allowed clonal expansion in the tumor microenvironment to be followed. CDR1 SGDLS and CDR2 YYNGEE were looked up in the germline V gene. At the junction V is shortened by 1 base and J by 2 bases; bases outside the gene matches: 6. Spanning cysteine to phenylalanine, the CDR3 consists of 16 amino acids. CDR3 DNA is the only sequence kept; it has 48 bases, read in frame from the first base. Points the paper makes about the study in general: Among HPV16-positive patients, expansion of HPV-responsive T cells during chemoradiotherapy was associated with better recurrence-free survival. Expansion of candidate HPV-specific clones and E7-related TCR motifs was observed in the tumor microenvironment during treatment, whereas no such expansion was observed for non-HPV-specific T cells. The functional definition of HPV-specific T cells came from only a couple of HPV16-positive patients, and the survival association was reported for HPV16-positive patients.

The receptor library was made with the immunoSEQ multiplex PCR assay. What TCRdb holds here is the immuneACCESS table cut down to in-frame rearrangements. Part of the clones is not present; checked against another copy, under half of the missing clones reflect an unresolved V gene, and the others are unexplained. The sample contains under 13,000 clones, around 68% of them found a single time. The ten largest clones represent about 35% of the sample. Collection took place from a patient who underwent chemoradiotherapy. This TCR was sampled from a human donor with HPV-associated anogenital cancer. The rearranged segments are TRBV9 and TRBJ2-3; a stretch of 8 junction bases matches TRBD2. The bases read TGTGCCAGCAGCGTAACCGGGGGGGGACCCACAGATACGCAGTATTTT. This yields the protein CASSVTGGGPTDTQYF.